This T cell receptor (beta chain) was found in a study of T cells after yellow fever vaccination. Study at large: Libraries from low-cell-number fractions were prepared with the SMART-Seq v4 Ultra Low Input RNA kit. Study-level results: Researchers cautioned that FACS-sorted repertoires could harbor abundant clonotypes contaminating from the bulk population. Detected again after the booster were most primary-vaccination clones, at 95% to 98% CD4 and 80% to 90% CD8.

As TCR cDNA was made by 5'RACE template switching, a universal primer site and UMIs were added. One entry per CDR3 protein, called by TCRdb with MiXCR from the 5' RACE reads. The data show around 230,000 distinct CDR3 sequences, 6.7% seen once. This clonotype has a handful of counts. Its antigen is as yet unknown. This CDR3 has 14 residues. V shed 7 bases and J 8 bases; nucleotides not matched to a gene: 10. CDR1 SGHVS and CDR2 FQNEAQ come from the germline V gene. The specimen comprised CD4+ T cells sorted from PBMCs, sampled on the day of the yellow fever booster vaccination. The chain recombines TRBV7-8 with TRBJ2-1, with 8 positions matching TRBD2. The source of this sequence is a man aged 30 to 39 who received the YFV17D yellow fever vaccine. The DNA for the CDR3 is TGTGCCAGCAAGGACAGCGGGAGTGCGTATGAGCAGTTCTTC. This encodes CASKDSGSAYEQFF.